The present entry profiles one T cell receptor beta chain with its context. Antigen unknown. The data belong to a study of cytomegalovirus exposure and HLA in healthy donors. Background on the study: Among the roughly 400 genotyped donors, less than 85% were placed in the Caucasian-associated ancestry cluster. Study-level points and caveats: Altogether, 160 or so TCR beta chains were recorded as cytomegalovirus-associated.

The PCR ran on 60 Vbeta and 13 Jbeta primers. Profiled with immunoSEQ multiplex PCR; TCRdb holds only in-frame clones, not every one. The table has under 150,000 clones, around 84% seen once. Per germline, CDR1 MDHEN and CDR2 SYDVKM. The CDR3 extends over 17 amino acids. Losses at the gene ends were 5 bases for V and 5 bases for J; bases not matched to a gene: 15. The genes are TRBV28 and TRBJ2-5; 9 bases agree with TRBD2. The TCR originated in a woman aged 40 to 55 in good health and CMV-seronegative. The source material was PBMCs. CDR3 sequence: CASSLRGGREGLETQYF. The CDR3 DNA sequence: TGTGCCAGCAGTCTCCGGGGGGGGCGGGAGGGCTTGGAGACCCAGTACTTC.